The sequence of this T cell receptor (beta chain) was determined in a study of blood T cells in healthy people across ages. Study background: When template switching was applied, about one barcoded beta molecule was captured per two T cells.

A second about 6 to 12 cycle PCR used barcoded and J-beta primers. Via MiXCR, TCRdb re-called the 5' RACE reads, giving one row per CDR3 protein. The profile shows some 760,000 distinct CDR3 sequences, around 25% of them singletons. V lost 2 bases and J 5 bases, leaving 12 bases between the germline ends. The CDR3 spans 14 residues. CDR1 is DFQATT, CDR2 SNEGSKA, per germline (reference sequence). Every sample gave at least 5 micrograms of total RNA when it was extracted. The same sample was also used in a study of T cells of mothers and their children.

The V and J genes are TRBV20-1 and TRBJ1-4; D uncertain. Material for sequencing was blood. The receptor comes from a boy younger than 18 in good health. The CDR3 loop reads CSARPTSGNEKLFF. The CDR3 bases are TGCAGTGCTAGACCCACGAGCGGGAATGAAAAACTGTTTTTT.